This TCR beta chain was retrieved from a study of blood T cell repertoires in COVID-19. Study context: Specimens from acute and convalescent COVID-19 originated in the United States, Italy and Spain. The analysed material was cDNA or gDNA that came from T cells, B-cell-depleted T cells, or PBMCs.

Authors' analysis steps: How many nucleated cells were present was estimated from reference gene primer amplification. Clones were read by immunoSEQ multiplex PCR, and TCRdb kept only the in-frame ones, dropping some. V and J calls and clone size come straight from that table; D and trimming were deduced from the DNA. In the table there are about 120,000 clones, about 78% of which are singletons. This clone was recorded many times. Sequenced: peripheral blood. This TCR was recovered from a man aged 70 or older with acute or convalescent COVID-19.

The CDR3 sequence: CASGGETQYF. In nucleotides, the CDR3 is TGTGCCAGCGGGGGCGAGACCCAGTACTTC. V gene TRBV3-1 (or the pseudogene TRBV3-2) combines with J gene TRBJ2-5; the D gene is possibly TRBD1 (6 bases). CDR1 and CDR2 from the germline V gene are LGHDT and YNNKEL (reference sequence). Deletions cut 8 bases from V and 5 bases from J, with 6 bases between. The CDR3 extends over 10 amino acids.